Listed below are T cell receptor beta chains from one sample, sequenced in a study of vaccination and CD4 T cells after COVID-19. Which antigens these TCRs recognize remains unknown. TCRdb reprocessed the PCR reads via MiXCR and lists one record per CDR3 protein. Among around 3,900 distinct CDR3 sequences listed, around 70% were seen once. The source material was CD4+ T cells from blood, cultured in vitro. The origin of the receptors is a human donor in good health. CDR3s include the opening cysteine and the closing phenylalanine or tryptophan. D genes are given only for firm matches. Size tells how often a clone was seen (once, few, many) or the class of an expanded clone, and some rows leave it out.

cdr3_aa cdr3_nt v_call clone_size j_call d_call
CASSYKGRHTQYF TGTGCCAGCAGCTACAAAGGACGCCATACGCAGTATTTT TRBV6-2/TRBV6-3 once TRBJ2-3 -
CASSLRGPAGGLGDTQYF TGTGCCAGCAGTCTCCGGGGCCCAGCGGGAGGGCTGGGTGATACGCAGTATTTT TRBV27 few TRBJ2-3 TRBD2
CASSYSRVGVGGNYNEQFF TGTGCCAGCAGTTACTCCAGGGTGGGAGTAGGCGGTAACTACAATGAGCAGTTCTTC TRBV6-2/TRBV6-3 - TRBJ2-1 -
CASGEDTQYF TGTGCCAGCGGGGAAGATACGCAGTATTTT TRBV6-1 - TRBJ2-3 -
CASREGGSHQPQHF TGTGCCAGCAGGGAGGGGGGATCCCATCAGCCCCAGCATTTT TRBV6-1 - TRBJ1-5 -
CASRRGRASSTGELFF TGTGCCAGCAGGAGGGGTCGGGCTAGTTCCACCGGGGAGCTGTTTTTT TRBV6-1 - TRBJ2-2 -
CASSPIPPTGGETQYF TGTGCCAGCAGCCCAATCCCGCCAACAGGGGGTGAGACCCAGTACTTC TRBV2 - TRBJ2-5 TRBD1
CASSYRQKQYF TGTGCCAGCAGTTACAGGCAGAAGCAGTACTTC TRBV6-5 - TRBJ2-7 -
CASSLKGSGGAKTQYF TGTGCCAGCAGCTTAAAGGGTAGCGGGGGGGCAAAGACCCAGTACTTC TRBV7-6 once TRBJ2-5 TRBD2
CASSFSGSGSEQFF TGTGCCAGCAGCTTTAGCGGGAGTGGCAGTGAGCAGTTCTTC TRBV11-3 - TRBJ2-1 TRBD2
CSADRAHEQYF TGCAGTGCTGACAGGGCGCACGAGCAGTACTTC TRBV20-1 - TRBJ2-7 TRBD1
CASSILEGFYYGYTF TGTGCCAGTAGTATTTTGGAGGGGTTCTACTATGGCTACACCTTC TRBV19 - TRBJ1-2 -
CASSQASGGIYGYTF TGCGCCAGCAGCCAAGCTTCAGGGGGCATCTATGGCTACACCTTC TRBV4-3 - TRBJ1-2 TRBD1
CASTRAQGFRPKETQYF TGTGCCAGCACACGGGCTCAGGGTTTCCGACCCAAAGAGACCCAGTACTTC TRBV27 - TRBJ2-5 -
CASSYSGGGPNEQFF TGTGCCAGCAGTTACTCCGGCGGGGGGCCCAATGAGCAGTTCTTC TRBV6-2/TRBV6-3 - TRBJ2-1 TRBD2
CASSKDTGQPPEAFF TGTGCCAGCAGCAAAGATACGGGACAGCCACCTGAAGCTTTCTTT TRBV21-1 - TRBJ1-1 -
CASSLTGGAGYGYTF TGTGCCAGTAGCCTTACAGGGGGCGCCGGCTATGGCTACACCTTC TRBV19 - TRBJ1-2 TRBD1
CASSPIQGMGSPLHF TGTGCCAGCTCACCGATACAGGGGATGGGTTCACCCCTCCACTTT TRBV18 - TRBJ1-6 TRBD1
CASSPPPWGRGEGYGYTF TGTGCCAGCAGCCCACCACCCTGGGGCCGGGGCGAGGGTTATGGCTACACCTTC TRBV7-9 - TRBJ1-2 -
CAWSVFSPGAQHF TGTGCCTGGAGTGTATTCAGTCCCGGGGCCCAGCATTTT TRBV30 - TRBJ1-5 -
CASSRNQGTQYF TGTGCCAGCAGCCGAAACCAAGGGACCCAGTACTTC TRBV12-3/TRBV12-4 - TRBJ2-5 -
CASTPGDRNYGYTF TGTGCCAGCACCCCAGGGGATCGAAACTATGGCTACACCTTC TRBV27 - TRBJ1-2 -
CSARAGIGNQPQHF TGCAGTGCTAGAGCAGGGATAGGCAATCAGCCCCAGCATTTT TRBV20-1 - TRBJ1-5 -
CASRVGLSGYTF TGTGCCAGCAGAGTGGGACTGTCCGGCTACACCTTC TRBV5-6 - TRBJ1-2 -
CSARYPGQGLNTEAFF TGCAGTGCTAGGTACCCGGGACAGGGGTTGAACACTGAAGCTTTCTTT TRBV20-1 - TRBJ1-1 TRBD1
CASRGSERAFF TGTGCCAGCAGGGGTAGTGAACGAGCTTTCTTT TRBV12-3/TRBV12-4 once TRBJ1-1 -
CASRFGGGYTF TGTGCCAGCAGATTCGGGGGGGGCTACACCTTC TRBV6-1 - TRBJ1-2 -
CASSIVIGTANTEAFF TGTGCCAGTAGTATTGTCATCGGGACAGCGAACACTGAAGCTTTCTTT TRBV19 - TRBJ1-1 TRBD1
CASSLGGYNSPLHF TGTGCCAGCAGCTTAGGGGGTTATAATTCACCCCTCCACTTT TRBV7-2 - TRBJ1-6 -
CSASGTGYGYTF TGCAGTGCCTCCGGGACAGGGTATGGCTACACCTTC TRBV20-1 - TRBJ1-2 TRBD1
CASTDRGRLDNQPQHF TGTGCCAGTACGGACAGGGGGCGACTGGACAATCAGCCCCAGCATTTT TRBV19 few TRBJ1-5 TRBD1
CASSLSGGSTDTQYF TGTGCCAGCAGCTTAAGCGGAGGGAGCACAGATACGCAGTATTTT TRBV7-6 - TRBJ2-3 -
CSARDPAGLWNEQFF TGCAGTGCTAGAGATCCAGCGGGGCTATGGAATGAGCAGTTCTTC TRBV20-1 - TRBJ2-1 TRBD2
CSARKTGPGTEAFF TGCAGTGCTAGAAAGACAGGGCCGGGCACTGAAGCTTTCTTT TRBV20-1 - TRBJ1-1 TRBD1
CASSRRAGELFF TGTGCCAGCAGCCGGAGGGCCGGGGAGCTGTTTTTT TRBV6-1 - TRBJ2-2 -
CASSPPGRVTGELFF TGTGCCAGCAGCCCTCCAGGGAGGGTCACCGGGGAGCTGTTTTTT TRBV27 - TRBJ2-2 TRBD2
CASSEPGASKAFF TGCGCCAGCAGCGAACCGGGGGCTTCGAAAGCTTTCTTT TRBV5-1 - TRBJ1-1 -
CASSLWGRGPTYEQYF TGTGCCAGCAGTTTATGGGGGCGGGGGCCGACCTACGAGCAGTACTTC TRBV27 - TRBJ2-7 -
CASGGGLEQYF TGCGCCAGCGGGGGAGGGCTCGAGCAGTACTTC TRBV10-1 - TRBJ2-7 TRBD2
CASSFRDRHYGYTF TGTGCCAGCAGTTTTAGGGACAGACACTATGGCTACACCTTC TRBV28 - TRBJ1-2 TRBD1
CASSVEGQVNTEAFF TGTGCCAGCAGCGTAGAGGGACAGGTGAACACTGAAGCTTTCTTT TRBV9 - TRBJ1-1 TRBD1
CASSFNGREKLFF TGTGCCAGCAGTTTCAACGGCCGTGAAAAACTGTTTTTT TRBV6-5 - TRBJ1-4 -
CSARRTGVNEKLFF TGCAGTGCTCGAAGGACAGGGGTTAATGAAAAACTGTTTTTT TRBV20-1 - TRBJ1-4 TRBD1
CASSFGLAGADTQYF TGCGCCAGCAGCTTTGGCCTAGCTGGCGCAGATACGCAGTATTTT TRBV5-1 - TRBJ2-3 -
CASSRLSSTDTQYF TGTGCCAGCAGCCGGTTATCTAGCACAGATACGCAGTATTTT TRBV6-1 once TRBJ2-3 -
CASSLARLAVGEQFF TGTGCCAGCAGCTTAGCGCGGCTAGCGGTAGGGGAGCAGTTCTTC TRBV7-8 few TRBJ2-1 TRBD2
CASSLLGRDRGPETQYF TGTGCCAGCAGCCTCTTGGGGCGGGACAGGGGGCCAGAGACCCAGTACTTC TRBV21-1 - TRBJ2-5 -
CSARAKGGLAGNEQYF TGCAGTGCTAGAGCTAAAGGGGGACTAGCGGGAAACGAGCAGTACTTC TRBV20-1 - TRBJ2-7 TRBD2
CASSTQQGASYEQYF TGTGCCAGCAGCACACAACAGGGGGCGTCCTACGAGCAGTACTTC TRBV7-2 - TRBJ2-7 TRBD1